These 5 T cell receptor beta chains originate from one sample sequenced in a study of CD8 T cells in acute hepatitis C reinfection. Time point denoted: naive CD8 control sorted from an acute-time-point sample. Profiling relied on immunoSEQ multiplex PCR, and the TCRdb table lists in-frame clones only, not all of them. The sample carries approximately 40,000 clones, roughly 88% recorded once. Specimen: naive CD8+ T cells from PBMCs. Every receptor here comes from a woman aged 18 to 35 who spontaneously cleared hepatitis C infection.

The CDR3: CAISTGDRKYQETQYF. The CDR3 DNA reads TGTGCCATCAGTACCGGGGACAGGAAGTACCAAGAGACCCAGTACTTC. The chain couples TRBV10-3 to TRBJ2-5; 8 positions match TRBD1. Per the germline V gene, CDR1 is ENHRY and CDR2 is SYGVKD. The CDR3 spans 16 residues. V shed 5 bases and J 0 bases; nucleotides not matched to a gene: 8.

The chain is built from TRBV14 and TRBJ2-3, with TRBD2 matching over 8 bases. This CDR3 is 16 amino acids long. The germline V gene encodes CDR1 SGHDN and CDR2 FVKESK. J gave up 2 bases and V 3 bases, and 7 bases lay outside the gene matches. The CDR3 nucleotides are TGTGCCAGCAGCCAGGGACCTAGCGGGCTCACAGATACGCAGTATTTT. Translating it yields CASSQGPSGLTDTQYF.

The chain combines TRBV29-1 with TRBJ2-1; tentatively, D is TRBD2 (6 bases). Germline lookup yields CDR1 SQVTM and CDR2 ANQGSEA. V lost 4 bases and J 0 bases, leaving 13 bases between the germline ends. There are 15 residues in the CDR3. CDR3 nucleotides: TGCAGCGTTGTTAGGGACTTCAGCTCCTACAATGAGCAGTTCTTC. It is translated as CSVVRDFSSYNEQFF.

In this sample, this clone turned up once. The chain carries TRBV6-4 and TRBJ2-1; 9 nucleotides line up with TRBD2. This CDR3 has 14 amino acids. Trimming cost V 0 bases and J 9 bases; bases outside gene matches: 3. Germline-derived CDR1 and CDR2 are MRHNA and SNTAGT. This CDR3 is CASSDSAGGIEQFF. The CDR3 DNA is TGTGCCAGCAGTGACTCGGCGGGAGGGATTGAGCAGTTCTTC.

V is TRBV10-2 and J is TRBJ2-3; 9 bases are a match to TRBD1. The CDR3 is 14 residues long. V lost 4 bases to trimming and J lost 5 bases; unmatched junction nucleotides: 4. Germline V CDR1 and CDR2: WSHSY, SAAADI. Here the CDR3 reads CASSVGTGIDTQYF. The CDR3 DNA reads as TGCGCCAGCAGTGTAGGGACAGGGATAGATACGCAGTATTTT.